The TCR beta chain under discussion was sequenced for a study of identifying expanded T cells in peripheral blood. Here immunoSEQ multiplex PCR was the method, and the copy in TCRdb shows in-frame clones only, minus some. The sample contains about 100,000 clones, around 90% of which appear only once. The sample taken for sequencing was blood. The source of this sequence is a person aged 18 to 69 in good health.

The CDR3 DNA reads TGCAGCGTCACACAGGAGCTGAACACTGAAGCTTTCTTT. Translation gives CSVTQELNTEAFF. The V gene is TRBV29-1, the J gene TRBJ1-1; possibly TRBD1 for D (5 bases). The V and J ends lost 6 bases and 0 bases respectively, with 11 bases between them. Germline V gene sequence: CDR1 SQVTM, CDR2 ANQGSEA. The CDR3 length is 13 residues.